What follows describes a single TCR beta chain. Using immunoSEQ multiplex PCR, the repertoire was profiled, and TCRdb retains in-frame clones only, with some absent. The repertoire consists of roughly 20,000 clones, with 76% occurring once and the leading ten covering 46%. The CDR3 consists of 14 residues. The germline gives CDR1 LNHDA, CDR2 SQIVND (reference sequence). Trimming at V came to 5 bases and at J to 4 bases, leaving 5 bases not matched to a gene. This sample was included in a study of OX40 agonist ivuxolimab in advanced cancers. The sequencing used CD4+ or CD8+ T cells sorted from blood, collected in a trial of the OX40 agonist ivuxolimab. The sequence derives from an adult with an advanced solid tumor such as melanoma, head and neck, liver or kidney cancer. The chain links TRBV19 to TRBJ2-7, with 10 bases aligning to TRBD1. CDR3: CASSLTGGKYEQYF. CDR3 nucleotides: TGTGCCAGTAGTTTGACAGGGGGCAAGTACGAGCAGTACTTC.